This TCR beta chain was observed in a study of cytomegalovirus exposure and HLA in healthy donors. Study observations and caveats: Likely technical artifact: a cluster of highly shared sequence variants. A few of the chains that were CMV-associated were confirmed in vitro to be specific for CMV antigens.

PCR primers comprised 60 Vbeta and 13 Jbeta primers. The data were produced by immunoSEQ multiplex PCR, yet TCRdb's version contains in-frame clones alone and is incomplete. This table holds 150,000 to 200,000 clones, 75% to 80% found once. Worth noting for this clone: The antigen remains unidentified.

This TCR derives from a woman aged 40 to 50 in good health and CMV-seropositive. The sample consisted of PBMCs.

In DNA form, the CDR3 reads TGTGCCAGCAGCCGTAGGACAGGGGGTTCTGGAAACACCATATATTTT. It codes for CASSRRTGGSGNTIYF. The V gene is TRBV7-2, the J gene TRBJ1-3; 10 nucleotides line up with TRBD1. Germline CDR1 is SGHTA and CDR2 is FQGNSA. There are 16 residues in the CDR3. V dropped 5 bases and J dropped 1; count of bases not matched to a gene: 5.